These T cell receptor beta chains were read from a single sample in a study of STAT5B mutations in CD4+ large granular lymphocyte leukemia. This table comes from immunoSEQ multiplex PCR, and its TCRdb copy is limited to in-frame clones, with some not included. The table lists approximately 52,000 clones, under 80% of them singletons. The sequencing input was CD4+ T cells from blood buffy coats. The receptors shown here come from a human donor in good health. Both conserved end residues are trimmed from each CDR3. Fields, in order: D gene, J gene, clone size, V gene, CDR3 protein. The D gene is left open where the match is weak. Rows may omit the clone size; those that give it use once, few, many or a size class.

. | TRBJ1-2 | . | TRBV7-9 | ASSGQSNYGYT
TRBD1 | TRBJ1-4 | once | TRBV6-4 | ARGQGPEKLF
TRBD2 | TRBJ2-7 | . | TRBV7-3 | ASSLKDAGLARYEQY
. | TRBJ1-6 | . | TRBV28 | ASSSSSGVNSPLH
TRBD1 | TRBJ1-6 | . | TRBV5-6 | ASSLRGTDNSPLH
. | TRBJ1-1 | . | TRBV28 | ASSLGTTHTEAF
. | TRBJ1-1 | . | TRBV19 | ASDSIYSAEAF
. | TRBJ2-2 | few | TRBV6-5 | ASSYLDGELF
. | TRBJ1-2 | . | TRBV28 | ASVSSYGYT
TRBD1 | TRBJ1-6 | few | TRBV5-5 | ASSSLGQLNSPLH
TRBD2 | TRBJ2-5 | . | TRBV7-9 | ASSLGSGGGGETQY
. | TRBJ2-1 | . | TRBV20-1 | SARNYNEQF
. | TRBJ1-2 | . | TRBV11-3 | ASSPVADYGYT
. | TRBJ1-1 | few | TRBV5-4 | ASSLGQQNTEAF
. | TRBJ1-1 | . | TRBV14 | ASSQMSNTEAF
TRBD1 | TRBJ1-1 | few | TRBV10-3 | AISQQGANMNTEAF
TRBD1 | TRBJ1-4 | . | TRBV6-5 | ASSSGQGGTEKLF
. | TRBJ2-5 | . | TRBV4-1 | ASSQGAQAEETQY
. | TRBJ2-5 | . | TRBV29-1 | SVDPSIETQY
TRBD2 | TRBJ2-7 | . | TRBV10-2 | ASSEGGLTGFYEQY
TRBD1 | TRBJ2-2 | . | TRBV2 | ASCRDRGSGELF
. | TRBJ2-2 | . | TRBV7-9 | ASSFGTTNTGELF
. | TRBJ1-1 | . | TRBV5-6 | ASSYSTAGNTEAF
. | TRBJ2-1 | . | TRBV7-3 | ASSLGPPRDEQF
. | TRBJ2-4 | . | TRBV6-4 | ASTGGHKNIQY
. | TRBJ2-1 | . | TRBV15 | ATSSAGTYREQF
. | TRBJ2-7 | . | TRBV27 | ASSPGGIRYEQY
. | TRBJ1-2 | . | TRBV20-1 | SAREIYGYT
TRBD2 | TRBJ2-5 | . | TRBV6-1 | ASSEAGTSAETQY
. | TRBJ2-5 | . | TRBV7-9 | ASSLGQLQETQY
. | TRBJ1-5 | few | TRBV19 | ASSIEAYSNQPQH
. | TRBJ1-4 | . | TRBV15 | ATSRDVSSNEKLF
TRBD1 | TRBJ1-1 | . | TRBV27 | ASSFDRGPTEAF
. | TRBJ1-3 | . | TRBV2 | AILGPSSGNTIY
TRBD1 | TRBJ1-5 | . | TRBV7-2 | ASSVTGGQPQH
. | TRBJ2-3 | . | TRBV2 | ASSEVTDTQY
. | TRBJ2-5 | . | TRBV6-1 | ASSEVRGGGLQKKTQY
. | TRBJ2-7 | . | TRBV7-8 | ASSFSGFGDEQY
. | TRBJ2-4 | . | TRBV6-5 | ASRPGGLVNIQY
. | TRBJ2-7 | few | TRBV6-5 | ASRGDAYEQY
TRBD1 | TRBJ1-2 | . | TRBV2 | ASVDREEGGYT
. | TRBJ1-4 | . | TRBV15 | ATSRDRFGRIGATNEKLF
. | TRBJ1-3 | . | TRBV7-6 | ASSLALSGNTIY
TRBD1 | TRBJ2-2 | . | TRBV5-1 | ASSPGTGSVNTGELF
TRBD1 | TRBJ1-5 | . | TRBV19 | ASTKDRAVGNQPQH
. | TRBJ1-1 | . | TRBV6-1 | ASKRNTEAF
. | TRBJ1-3 | . | TRBV7-8 | ASSLGASLFGNTIY
TRBD2 | TRBJ2-3 | . | TRBV29-1 | SVARGGAGDTQY
. | TRBJ1-6 | . | TRBV5-5 | ASSLPGQPNSPLH
TRBD2 | TRBJ2-1 | . | TRBV7-2 | ASSTGTSRENEQF
TRBD2 | TRBJ2-2 | few | TRBV7-6 | ASSPSSGAGGGELF
TRBD1 | TRBJ2-6 | . | TRBV6-6 | ASTQGANSGANVLT
TRBD1 | TRBJ1-5 | . | TRBV7-9 | ASSDGQVNQPQH
TRBD1 | TRBJ1-1 | . | TRBV6-5 | ASRGQGAYTEAF
. | TRBJ2-5 | . | TRBV2 | ASSEAWQGPFKETQY
. | TRBJ2-1 | . | TRBV25-1 | ASSRVDYNEQF
. | TRBJ1-6 | once | TRBV19 | ASSIYSQGNNSPLH
. | TRBJ2-3 | . | TRBV5-1 | ASSFGSSTDTQY
. | TRBJ1-6 | medium-sized | TRBV30 | AWSPLDSPLH
. | TRBJ2-2 | . | TRBV9 | ASSVDPSGTGELF